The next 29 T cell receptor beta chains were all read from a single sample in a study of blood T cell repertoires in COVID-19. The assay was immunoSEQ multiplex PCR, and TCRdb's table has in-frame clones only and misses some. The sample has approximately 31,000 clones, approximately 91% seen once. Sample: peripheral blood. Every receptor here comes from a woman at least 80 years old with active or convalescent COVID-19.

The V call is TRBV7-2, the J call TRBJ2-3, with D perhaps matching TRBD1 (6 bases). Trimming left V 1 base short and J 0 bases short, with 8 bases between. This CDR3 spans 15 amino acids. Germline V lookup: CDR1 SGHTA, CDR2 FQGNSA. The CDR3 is CASSLGTASTDTQYF. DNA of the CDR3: TGTGCCAGCAGCTTAGGGACAGCGAGCACAGATACGCAGTATTTT. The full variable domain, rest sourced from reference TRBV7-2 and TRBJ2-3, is GAGVSQSPSNKVTEKGKDVELRCDPISGHTALYWYRQSLGQGLEFLIYFQGNSAPDKSGLPSDRFSAERTGGSVSTLTIQRTQQEDSAVYLCASSLGTASTDTQYFGPGTRLTVL.

CDR3 in amino acids: CASFDTWNTGELFF. CDR3 in DNA: TGTGCCAGCTTCGACACCTGGAACACCGGGGAGCTGTTTTTT. This chain joins TRBV5-5 and TRBJ2-2; D unclear. Germline V CDR1 and CDR2: SGHKS, YYEKEE (reference sequence). The CDR3 covers 14 residues. The V end was cut by 7 bases, the J end by 1 base, with 11 bases between.

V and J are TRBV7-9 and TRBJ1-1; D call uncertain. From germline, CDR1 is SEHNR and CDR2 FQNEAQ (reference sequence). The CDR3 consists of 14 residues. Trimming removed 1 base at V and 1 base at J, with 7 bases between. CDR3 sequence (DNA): TGTGCCAGCAGCTTAGTGGCAGGGAACACTGAAGCTTTCTTT. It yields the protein CASSLVAGNTEAFF.

The CDR3 nucleotides are TGTGCCATTACCCCTGCCAGAAGCAATGAGCAGTTCTTC. It translates to CAITPARSNEQFF. This sequence joins TRBV10-3 and TRBJ2-1; the D is unclear. The CDR3 length is 13 residues. The ends were cut back, 9 bases at V and 6 bases at J, with 15 bases in the middle. From germline, CDR1 is ENHRY and CDR2 SYGVKD.

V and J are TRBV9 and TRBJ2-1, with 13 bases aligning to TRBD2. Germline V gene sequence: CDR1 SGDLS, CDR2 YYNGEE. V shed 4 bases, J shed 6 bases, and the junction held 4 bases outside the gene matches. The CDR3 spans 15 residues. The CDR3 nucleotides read TGTGCCAGCAGCAAAGGGACTAGCGGGACCAATGAGCAGTTCTTC. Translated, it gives CASSKGTSGTNEQFF.

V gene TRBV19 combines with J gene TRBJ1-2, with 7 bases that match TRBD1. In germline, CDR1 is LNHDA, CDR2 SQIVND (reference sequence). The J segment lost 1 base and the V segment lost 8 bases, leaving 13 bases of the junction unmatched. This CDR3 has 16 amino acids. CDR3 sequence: CASFSGLGQSNYGYTF. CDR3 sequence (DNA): TGTGCCAGTTTTTCCGGGTTGGGACAGAGTAACTATGGCTACACCTTC.

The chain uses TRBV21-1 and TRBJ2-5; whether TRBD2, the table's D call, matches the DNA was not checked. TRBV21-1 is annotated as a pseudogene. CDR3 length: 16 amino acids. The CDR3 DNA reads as TGTGCCAGCAGAACTCTTTGGCTAGCGGGGTTTGAGACCCAGTACTTC. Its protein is CASRTLWLAGFETQYF.

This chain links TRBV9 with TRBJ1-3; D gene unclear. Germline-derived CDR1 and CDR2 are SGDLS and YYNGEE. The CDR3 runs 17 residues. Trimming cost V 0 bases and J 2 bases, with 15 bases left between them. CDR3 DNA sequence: TGTGCCAGCAGCGTAGGGGCACGGTTGACGACTGGAAACACCATATATTTT. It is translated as CASSVGARLTTGNTIYF. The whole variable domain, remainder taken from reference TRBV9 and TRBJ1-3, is DSGVTQTPKHLITATGQRVTLRCSPRSGDLSVYWYQQSLDQGLQFLIQYYNGEERAKGNILERFSAQQFPDLHSELNLSSLELGDSALYFCASSVGARLTTGNTIYFGEGSWLTVV.

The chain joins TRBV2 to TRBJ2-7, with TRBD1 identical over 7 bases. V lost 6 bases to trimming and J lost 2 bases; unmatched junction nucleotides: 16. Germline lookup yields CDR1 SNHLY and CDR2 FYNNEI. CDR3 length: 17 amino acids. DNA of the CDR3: TGTGCCAGCAGAGCTACAGGGGATACTACTGAAACCTACGAGCAGTACTTC. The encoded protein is CASRATGDTTETYEQYF.

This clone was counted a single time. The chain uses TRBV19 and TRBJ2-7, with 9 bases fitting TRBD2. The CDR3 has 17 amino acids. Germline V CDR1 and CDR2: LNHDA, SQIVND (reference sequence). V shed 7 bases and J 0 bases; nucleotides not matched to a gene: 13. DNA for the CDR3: TGTGCCAGTACCCGGGGTAGCGGGGGTGCCGACTCCTACGAGCAGTACTTC. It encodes CASTRGSGGADSYEQYF.

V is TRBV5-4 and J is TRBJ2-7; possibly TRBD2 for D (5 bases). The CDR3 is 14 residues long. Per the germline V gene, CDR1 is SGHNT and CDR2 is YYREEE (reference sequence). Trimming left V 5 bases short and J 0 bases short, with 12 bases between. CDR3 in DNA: TGTGCCAGCAGTAGGTTGGGGAGCTCCTACGAGCAGTACTTC. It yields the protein CASSRLGSSYEQYF. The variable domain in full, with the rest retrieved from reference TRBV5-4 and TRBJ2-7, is ETGVTQSPTHLIKTRGQQVTLRCSSQSGHNTVSWYQQALGQGPQFIFQYYREEENGRGNFPPRFSGLQFPNYSSELNVNALELDDSALYLCASSRLGSSYEQYFGPGTRLTVT.

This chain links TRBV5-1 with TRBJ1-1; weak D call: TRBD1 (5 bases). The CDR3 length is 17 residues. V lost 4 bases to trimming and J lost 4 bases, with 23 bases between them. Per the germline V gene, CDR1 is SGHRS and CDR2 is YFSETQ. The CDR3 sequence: CASSPRGAGPDSTEAFF. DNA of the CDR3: TGCGCCAGCAGCCCGAGAGGAGCAGGGCCAGATAGCACTGAAGCTTTCTTT. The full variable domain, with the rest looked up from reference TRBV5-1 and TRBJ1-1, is KAGVTQTPRYLIKTRGQQVTLSCSPISGHRSVSWYQQTPGQGLQFLFEYFSETQRNKGNFPGRFSGRQFSNSRSEMNVSTLELGDSALYLCASSPRGAGPDSTEAFFGQGTRLTVV.

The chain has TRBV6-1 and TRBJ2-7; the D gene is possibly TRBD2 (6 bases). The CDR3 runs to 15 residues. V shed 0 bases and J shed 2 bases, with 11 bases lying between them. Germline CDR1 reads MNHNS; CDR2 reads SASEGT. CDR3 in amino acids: CASSEASGSPYEQYF. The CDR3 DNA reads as TGTGCCAGCAGTGAAGCTAGCGGCAGCCCCTACGAGCAGTACTTC.

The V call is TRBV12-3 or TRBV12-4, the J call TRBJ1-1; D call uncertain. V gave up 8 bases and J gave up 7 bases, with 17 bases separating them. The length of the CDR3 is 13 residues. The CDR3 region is CASRPRRDFEAFF. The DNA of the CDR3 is TGTGCCAGCCGCCCCAGACGCGACTTTGAAGCTTTCTTT.

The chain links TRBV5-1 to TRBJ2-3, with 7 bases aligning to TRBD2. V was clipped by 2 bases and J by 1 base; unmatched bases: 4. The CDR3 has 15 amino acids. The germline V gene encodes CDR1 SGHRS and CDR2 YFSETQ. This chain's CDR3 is CASSFQRGRTDTQYF. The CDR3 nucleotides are TGCGCCAGCAGCTTCCAGCGGGGTCGCACAGATACGCAGTATTTT.

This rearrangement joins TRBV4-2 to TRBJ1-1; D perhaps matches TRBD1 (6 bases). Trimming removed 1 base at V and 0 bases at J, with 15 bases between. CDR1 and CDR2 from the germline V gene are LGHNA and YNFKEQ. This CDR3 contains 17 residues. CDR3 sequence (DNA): TGTGCCAGCAGCCAAGGCCGTGGCGGGGGCCTGAACACTGAAGCTTTCTTT. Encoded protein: CASSQGRGGGLNTEAFF.

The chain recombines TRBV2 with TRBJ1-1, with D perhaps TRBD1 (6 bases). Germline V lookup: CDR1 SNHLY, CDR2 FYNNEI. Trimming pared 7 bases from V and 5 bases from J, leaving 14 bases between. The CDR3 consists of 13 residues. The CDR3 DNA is TGTGCCAGCAAGGGGGAACTGGGGACTGAAGCTTTCTTT. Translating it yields CASKGELGTEAFF.

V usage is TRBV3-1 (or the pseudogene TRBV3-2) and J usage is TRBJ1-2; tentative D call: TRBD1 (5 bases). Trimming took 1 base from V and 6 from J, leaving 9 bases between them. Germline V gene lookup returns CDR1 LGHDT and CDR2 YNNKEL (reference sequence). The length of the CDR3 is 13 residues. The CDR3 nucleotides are TGTGCCAGCAGCCAAGCCGGGGGGGATGGCTACACCTTC. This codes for CASSQAGGDGYTF.

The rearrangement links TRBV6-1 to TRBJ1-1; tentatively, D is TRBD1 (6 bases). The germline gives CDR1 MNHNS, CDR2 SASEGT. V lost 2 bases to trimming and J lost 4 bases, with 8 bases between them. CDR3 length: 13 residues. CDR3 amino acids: CASSELGGTEAFF. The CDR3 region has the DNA TGTGCCAGCAGTGAACTAGGGGGCACTGAAGCTTTCTTT.

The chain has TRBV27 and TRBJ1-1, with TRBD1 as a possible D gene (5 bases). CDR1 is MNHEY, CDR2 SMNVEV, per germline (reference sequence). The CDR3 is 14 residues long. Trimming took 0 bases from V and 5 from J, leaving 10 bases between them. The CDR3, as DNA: TGTGCCAGCAGTTTATCGGGAGGGGTTACTGAAGCTTTCTTT. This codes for CASSLSGGVTEAFF.

The CDR3 DNA reads as TGCGCCAGCAGCTTGGACGGCTCTGGAAACACCATATATTTT. Protein product: CASSLDGSGNTIYF. The chain employs TRBV5-1 and TRBJ1-3; no clear D. The CDR3 sequence is 14 residues long. V lost 0 bases and J lost 0, with 4 bases in between. The V gene's germline CDR1 is SGHRS and CDR2 YFSETQ.

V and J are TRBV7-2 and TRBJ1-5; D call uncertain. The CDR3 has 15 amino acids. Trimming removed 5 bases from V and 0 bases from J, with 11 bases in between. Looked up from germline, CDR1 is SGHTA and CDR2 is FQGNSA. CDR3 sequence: CASSPAGISNQPQHF. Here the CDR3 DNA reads TGTGCCAGCAGCCCCGCAGGTATTAGCAATCAGCCCCAGCATTTT.

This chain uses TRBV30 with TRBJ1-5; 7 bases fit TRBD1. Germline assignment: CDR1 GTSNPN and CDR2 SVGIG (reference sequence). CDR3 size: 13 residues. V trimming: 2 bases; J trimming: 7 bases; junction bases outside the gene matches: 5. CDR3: CAWSNTGAQPQHF. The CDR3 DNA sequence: TGTGCCTGGAGTAACACAGGGGCCCAGCCCCAGCATTTT.

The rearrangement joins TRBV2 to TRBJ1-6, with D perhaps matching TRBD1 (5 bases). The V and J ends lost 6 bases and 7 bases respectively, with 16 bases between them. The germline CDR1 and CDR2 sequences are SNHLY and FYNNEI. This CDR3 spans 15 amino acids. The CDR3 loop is CASRPTGSSNSPLHF. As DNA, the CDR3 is TGTGCCAGCAGACCAACAGGCTCCTCAAATTCACCCCTCCACTTT.

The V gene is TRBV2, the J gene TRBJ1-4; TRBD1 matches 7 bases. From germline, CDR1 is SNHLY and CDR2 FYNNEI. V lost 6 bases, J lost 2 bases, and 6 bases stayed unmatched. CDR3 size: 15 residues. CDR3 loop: CASSATGLTNEKLFF. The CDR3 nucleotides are TGTGCCAGCAGCGCGACAGGGCTCACTAATGAAAAACTGTTTTTT.

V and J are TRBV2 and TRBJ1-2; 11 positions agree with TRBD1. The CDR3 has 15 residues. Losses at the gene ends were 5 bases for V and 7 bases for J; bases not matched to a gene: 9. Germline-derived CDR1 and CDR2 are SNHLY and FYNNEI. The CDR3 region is CASSSRDRGVGGYTF. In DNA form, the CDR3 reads TGTGCCAGCAGTTCCCGGGACAGGGGGGTAGGTGGCTACACCTTC.

CDR3 protein: CASSLALAGERQIYF. The CDR3, as DNA: TGTGCCAGCAGCTTAGCGCTTGCAGGGGAGCGCCAGATATATTTT. The chain links TRBV7-9 to TRBJ1-3; D is perhaps TRBD1 (6 bases). Germline V gene data show CDR1 as SEHNR and CDR2 as FQNEAQ (reference sequence). Trimming removed 0 bases at V and 13 bases at J, with 19 bases between. This CDR3 contains 15 residues.

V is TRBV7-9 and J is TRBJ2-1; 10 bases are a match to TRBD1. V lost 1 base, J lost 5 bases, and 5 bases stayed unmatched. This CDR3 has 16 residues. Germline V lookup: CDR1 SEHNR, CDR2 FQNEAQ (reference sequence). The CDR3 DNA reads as TGTGCCAGCAGCTTAGGGATAGGGACAGGGGACAATGAGCAGTTCTTC. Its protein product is CASSLGIGTGDNEQFF. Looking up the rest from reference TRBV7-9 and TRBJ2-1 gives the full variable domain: DTGVSQNPRHKITKRGQNVTFRCDPISEHNRLYWYRQTLGQGPEFLTYFQNEAQLEKSRLLSDRFSAERPKGSFSTLEIQRTEQGDSAMYLCASSLGIGTGDNEQFFGPGTRLTVL.

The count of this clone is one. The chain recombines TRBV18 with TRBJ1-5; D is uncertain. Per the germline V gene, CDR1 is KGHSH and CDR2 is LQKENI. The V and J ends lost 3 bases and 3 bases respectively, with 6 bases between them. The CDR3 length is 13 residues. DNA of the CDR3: TGTGCCAGCTCACCTCTTTCCAATCAGCCCCAGCATTTT. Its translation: CASSPLSNQPQHF.